The T cell receptor beta chain described here comes from a study of T-cell memory formation after mild COVID-19 listed by TCRdb under 2021. Regarding the study in general: TCR sequence clusters from the two donors were found to be largely donor specific. Longitudinal TCRalpha and TCRbeta repertoire sequencing tracked T-cell clones expanding and contracting after mild COVID-19 in a couple of donors. The cohort comprised two young, previously healthy adult volunteers, one female and one male. Overall results and qualifications from the work: Some responding clones were detected in pre-infection memory, which suggested that pre-existing cross-reactive memory T cells had joined the SARS-CoV-2 response. The study included only a couple of mild cases, and larger cohorts that include severe cases with pre-infection samples were judged to be necessary. SARS-CoV-2 specificity of the second-wave clones peaking on day 37 was not confirmed. Contracting CD4+ clones were found mainly in CM and EM memory subsets, while CD8+ clones were enriched in EMRA. Clones that contracted from day 15 to 85 showed balanced CD4/CD8 phenotypes, whereas a second wave of clones that expanded from day 15 to 37 leaned towards CD4+.

Sequencing was performed on an Illumina NovaSeq 6000. TCRalpha and TCRbeta cDNA libraries were built by 5'RACE with constant-segment primers, adding sample barcodes and unique molecular identifiers. RNA was extracted from every sample with Trizol reagent. Library amplification was performed in two PCR steps, and a second sample barcode and Illumina TruSeq adapters were introduced in the second step. Sequencing of libraries was performed on an Illumina NovaSeq with 2 x 150 bp paired-end reads. In the authors' own workflow: With migec v1.2.7, reads were demultiplexed and then collapsed into UMI-guided consensus sequences. Using mixcr v2.1.11, the UMI consensuses were aligned to TRA and TRB V and J templates and assembled into clonotypes. A clonotype was counted as expanded or contracted only when both edgeR and NoisET called the clonotype significant, with the noise models trained on biological replicates. For edgeR calls, the thresholds were a false discovery rate-adjusted p below 0.01 and a log2 fold-change of 1. As an exploratory analysis of dynamics, max-normalized trajectories of the 1000 most abundant clonotypes were examined with PCA combined with hierarchical clustering. Separately sequenced CD4+ and CD8+ repertoires were used to assign a CD4 or CD8 phenotype to each responding clone. TCRdb reprocessing: public reads trimmed at Q25 with fastp, clones called with MiXCR, in-frame beta chains kept. Rows are unified per CDR3 protein, each entry keeping the most common DNA and genes. Clone size and V and J calls follow TCRdb, not the original study. This sample lists around 500,000 distinct CDR3 sequences; 18% were detected once. Jointly, the top ten make up roughly 12% of the sample.

PBMCs were isolated by Ficoll-Paque density gradient centrifugation. Trimming removed 5 bases from V and 7 bases from J, leaving 23 bases between the germline ends. The CDR3 goes from the cysteine to the phenylalanine over 16 residues. The retained sequence is limited to the CDR3, 48 bases, with the frame set at the first base. CDR1 MGHRA and CDR2 YSYEKL are derived from the germline V gene. Turning to this clonotype: Its antigen is still unknown. No per-base quality is available; no much larger clone lies one base away.

The chain is made from TRBV4-1 and TRBJ2-5, with the D call perhaps TRBD1 or TRBD2, as 5 bases match in each case. The sample was PBMCs or a T cell subset sorted from them (not recorded which). The receptor was isolated from an adult woman who had mild COVID-19 (a few samples of this study predate the infection). The sample titles of this study are shuffled in the database, so cell type and time point are left out; the donor was told from shared clones. The DNA reads TGCGCCAGCAGCTCGGTTGGGGGAACAGACCGAGGGACCCAGTACTTC. This is translated as CASSSVGGTDRGTQYF.